The 26 T cell receptor beta chains below were found in one sample sequenced in a study of blood T cell repertoires in COVID-19. Some clones are missing from TCRdb's copy, which holds only in-frame ones; the method was immunoSEQ multiplex PCR. Found here are about 290,000 clones, approximately 91% of them singletons; the top ten hold about 1.7%. Sequenced input: PBMCs or T cells enriched from blood (not recorded which). Source of these receptors: a woman aged 40-49 years who had recovered from COVID-19.

Remarks on this clone: This CDR3 is also generated by other DNA sequences in the sample. The chain is built from TRBV5-1 and TRBJ1-1, with D perhaps matching TRBD1 (5 bases). V gave up 2 bases and J gave up 0 bases, with 8 bases separating them. The germline gives CDR1 SGHRS, CDR2 YFSETQ. The CDR3 contains 14 residues. CDR3 DNA: TGCGCCAGCAGCTTCGACAGCTTGAACACTGAAGCTTTCTTT. Translating gives CASSFDSLNTEAFF.

This chain connects TRBV6-1 to TRBJ2-7, with TRBD2 identical over 9 bases. Germline CDR1 is MNHNS and CDR2 is SASEGT. V lost 3 bases and J lost 2; bases outside the gene matches: 5. The CDR3 is made up of 15 amino acids. CDR3 region: CASSEGAGGPYEQYF. The CDR3 DNA reads as TGTGCCAGCAGTGAGGGGGCGGGGGGGCCCTACGAGCAGTACTTC.

This chain uses TRBV9 with TRBJ2-5; a possible D gene is TRBD2 (6 bases). The germline CDR1 and CDR2 sequences are SGDLS and YYNGEE. The CDR3 extends over 14 amino acids. Trimming stripped 6 bases from V and 4 bases from J, with 16 bases between. CDR3 protein: CASTAGRRGETQYF. The CDR3 DNA follows: TGTGCCAGCACCGCTGGGAGGCGTGGAGAGACCCAGTACTTC.

V usage is TRBV3-1 (or the pseudogene TRBV3-2) and J usage is TRBJ1-4; TRBD1 agrees at 8 bases. This CDR3 is 18 amino acids long. Germline V CDR1 and CDR2: LGHDT, YNNKEL (reference sequence). V lost 6 bases and J lost 4; bases outside the gene matches: 16. CDR3 region: CASSPIGQGHGSNEKLFF. CDR3 sequence (DNA): TGTGCCAGCAGTCCTATAGGACAGGGCCACGGGAGTAATGAAAAACTGTTTTTT.

The chain has TRBV5-1 and TRBJ1-4; D ambiguous. The CDR3 is 14 amino acids. From germline, CDR1 is SGHRS and CDR2 YFSETQ. V was shortened by 2 bases and J by 1 base, with 6 bases between the two germline ends. The CDR3 region has the DNA TGCGCCAGCAGCTTCGCGTTAACTAATGAAAAACTGTTTTTT. It is translated as CASSFALTNEKLFF.

V and J are TRBV13 and TRBJ2-1, with 8 bases identical to TRBD2. The germline V gene encodes CDR1 PRHDT and CDR2 FYEKMQ (reference sequence). The CDR3 loop spans 14 amino acids. J gave up 4 bases and V 7 bases, and 6 bases lay outside the gene matches. This chain's CDR3 is CASIVSGNYNEQFF. Here the CDR3 DNA reads TGTGCCAGCATCGTTAGCGGGAATTACAATGAGCAGTTCTTC.

CDR3 residues: CASSTSGSGTDTQYF. CDR3 coding DNA: TGTGCCAGCAGCACCAGCGGGAGCGGGACAGATACGCAGTATTTT. This rearrangement joins TRBV9 to TRBJ2-3, with 8 nucleotides matching TRBD2. V dropped 4 bases and J dropped 3; count of bases not matched to a gene: 7. Looked up from germline, CDR1 is SGDLS and CDR2 is YYNGEE. The CDR3 has 15 residues.

The chain employs TRBV7-8 and TRBJ2-7; TRBD1 agrees at 8 bases. J lost 3 bases, V lost 3 bases, and 7 bases had no gene match. The CDR3 totals 15 residues. Germline V gene data show CDR1 as SGHVS and CDR2 as FQNEAQ. The CDR3 loop is CASSLDRARLYEQYF. The DNA of the CDR3 is TGTGCCAGCAGCTTGGACAGGGCACGGCTCTACGAGCAGTACTTC.

This sequence joins TRBV3-1 (or the pseudogene TRBV3-2) and TRBJ2-7; 11 nucleotides match TRBD2. This CDR3 has 16 amino acids. V gave up 4 bases and J gave up 7 bases; unmatched junction bases: 12. Germline V gene lookup returns CDR1 LGHDT and CDR2 YNNKEL (reference sequence). The CDR3 protein is CASSPRLAGPPGEQYF. In DNA form, the CDR3 reads TGTGCCAGCAGCCCCCGACTAGCGGGGCCCCCCGGGGAGCAGTACTTC.

The gene calls are TRBV6-5 and TRBJ2-7, with a tentative D call TRBD2 (5 bases). Trimming took off 4 bases at V and 2 bases at J, with 12 bases between the two ends. This CDR3 comprises 14 residues. CDR1 MNHEY and CDR2 SVGAGI come from the germline V gene. CDR3 sequence (DNA): TGTGCCAGCAGTTCGTCGACCGGGGCCTACGAGCAGTACTTC. This encodes CASSSSTGAYEQYF.

The chain joins TRBV4-1 to TRBJ2-2; TRBD2 matches at 11 bases. Germline-derived CDR1 and CDR2 are MGHRA and YSYEKL. Trimming took 4 bases from V and 4 from J; bases not matched to a gene: 8. This CDR3 contains 17 residues. The CDR3 is CASSLPGLAVPTGELFF. DNA of the CDR3: TGCGCCAGCAGCCTCCCGGGACTAGCGGTACCCACCGGGGAGCTGTTTTTT.

V gene TRBV19 combines with J gene TRBJ2-1; D perhaps matches TRBD2 (6 bases). The CDR3 length is 15 residues. V was cut by 1 base and J by 0 bases, with 7 bases left in between. CDR1 LNHDA and CDR2 SQIVND come from the germline V gene (reference sequence). The CDR3 loop reads CASSIAEGSYNEQFF. The CDR3 DNA is TGTGCCAGTAGTATAGCGGAGGGCTCCTACAATGAGCAGTTCTTC.

This clone occurred many times. The J gene is TRBJ2-7, the V gene TRBV5-5, with D uncertain. Germline CDR1 is SGHKS and CDR2 is YYEKEE (reference sequence). Trimming left V 0 bases short and J 2 bases short, with 12 bases between. The length of the CDR3 is 15 residues. CDR3 protein: CASSLAAQPTYEQYF. The CDR3 nucleotides are TGTGCCAGCAGCTTGGCGGCACAGCCTACCTACGAGCAGTACTTC. The full variable domain, with the rest looked up from reference TRBV5-5 and TRBJ2-7, is DAGVTQSPTHLIKTRGQQVTLRCSPISGHKSVSWYQQVLGQGPQFIFQYYEKEERGRGNFPDRFSARQFPNYSSELNVNALLLGDSALYLCASSLAAQPTYEQYFGPGTRLTVT.

This CDR3 is CASSVDSNQPQHF. CDR3 nucleotides: TGTGCCAGCAGCGTAGATAGCAATCAGCCCCAGCATTTT. The J gene is TRBJ1-5, the V gene TRBV5-4; unclear D gene. V lost 4 bases, J lost 0 bases, and 5 bases lay in between. The CDR3 is 13 residues long. Germline CDR1 is SGHNT and CDR2 is YYREEE (reference sequence).

V and J are TRBV3-1 (or the pseudogene TRBV3-2) and TRBJ1-2; D may be TRBD1 (6 bases). The CDR3 covers 12 residues. Per germline, CDR1 LGHDT and CDR2 YNNKEL (reference sequence). The germline V and J ends were trimmed by 3 bases and 7 bases, with 9 bases remaining between them. This CDR3 reads CASSQAGVGYTF. DNA of the CDR3: TGTGCCAGCAGCCAGGCAGGGGTTGGCTACACCTTC.

The V call is TRBV7-9, the J call TRBJ2-4; D is unclear. The V end lost 5 bases, the J end lost 6 bases, and 20 bases lay between the germline ends. This CDR3 has 16 amino acids. Germline values: CDR1 SEHNR, CDR2 FQNEAQ (reference sequence). The CDR3: CASSPTLRGGRNIQYF. DNA of the CDR3: TGTGCCAGCAGCCCAACCCTACGTGGTGGTAGAAACATTCAGTACTTC.

The chain has TRBV7-2 and TRBJ1-2; D call uncertain. Trimming shortened V by 1 base and J by 4 bases, and 13 bases separated the two germline ends. The germline gives CDR1 SGHTA, CDR2 FQGNSA. There are 15 residues in the CDR3. The CDR3 is CASSLDSSGVYGYTF. The CDR3 nucleotides are TGTGCCAGCAGCTTAGATTCGAGCGGTGTCTATGGCTACACCTTC.

This clone appeared many times. V usage is TRBV19 and J usage is TRBJ2-2; TRBD2 might be the D (6 bases). The CDR3 is 17 amino acids. The germline V and J ends were trimmed by 1 base and 4 bases, with 16 bases remaining between them. The germline gives CDR1 LNHDA, CDR2 SQIVND (reference sequence). The CDR3 spells CASSIVWRGRGTGELFF. In DNA, the CDR3 is TGTGCCAGTAGTATAGTTTGGCGGGGCCGGGGCACCGGGGAGCTGTTTTTT.

The chain uses TRBV19 and TRBJ2-1, with 9 positions matching TRBD2. Losses at the gene ends were 1 base for V and 9 bases for J; bases not matched to a gene: 4. This CDR3 is built from 14 residues. CDR1 and CDR2 (germline): LNHDA, SQIVND (reference sequence). CDR3 in DNA: TGTGCCAGTAGTATAGGAAGCGGGAGGTTTGAGCAGTTCTTC. Its protein is CASSIGSGRFEQFF.

The chain links TRBV5-1 to TRBJ2-5; TRBD1 matches 8 bases. The CDR3 sequence is 17 residues long. Germline V lookup: CDR1 SGHRS, CDR2 YFSETQ. The V and J ends lost 2 bases and 6 bases, in that order; junction bases with no gene match: 15. CDR3 sequence: CASSFGPVGQGFQTQYF. In DNA, the CDR3 is TGCGCCAGCAGCTTTGGGCCCGTCGGACAGGGATTTCAGACCCAGTACTTC.

The V call is TRBV3-1 (or the pseudogene TRBV3-2), the J call TRBJ2-7; 8 positions match TRBD2. V shed 2 bases, J shed 7 bases, and the junction held 1 base outside the gene matches. The CDR3 is 12 residues long. CDR1 is LGHDT, CDR2 YNNKEL, per germline (reference sequence). The CDR3 coding sequence is TGTGCCAGCAGCCAATTAGCGGGGGAGCAGTACTTC. It translates to CASSQLAGEQYF.

This clone appeared a single time. CDR3 sequence: CASSLGQGYDSPLHF. For the CDR3, the DNA is TGTGCCAGCAGCTTGGGACAGGGCTACGATTCACCCCTCCACTTT. The chain combines TRBV5-6 with TRBJ1-6; 7 positions agree with TRBD1. Per germline, CDR1 SGHDT and CDR2 YYEEEE. With 0 bases clipped from V and 8 bases from J, the junction kept 5 bases outside the gene matches. The CDR3 length is 15 residues. Drawing the rest from reference TRBV5-6 and TRBJ1-6, the complete variable domain is DAGVTQSPTHLIKTRGQQVTLRCSPKSGHDTVSWYQQALGQGPQFIFQYYEEEERQRGNFPDRFSGHQFPNYSSELNVNALLLGDSALYLCASSLGQGYDSPLHFGNGTRLTVT.

The V and J genes are TRBV28 and TRBJ2-7; a possible D gene is TRBD2 (7 bases). The CDR3 has 13 amino acids. V was cut by 6 bases and J by 7 bases, with 16 bases left in between. The V gene's germline CDR1 is MDHEN and CDR2 SYDVKM. DNA for the CDR3: TGTGCCAGCAGCCAAGGGGGGGACCATGAGCAGTACTTC. It is translated as CASSQGGDHEQYF.

The J gene is TRBJ1-1, the V gene TRBV27; the match to TRBD1 covers 10 bases. Trimming removed 4 bases from V and 6 bases from J; junction bases left unmatched: 5. The CDR3 has 14 residues. Per the germline V gene, CDR1 is MNHEY and CDR2 is SMNVEV (reference sequence). The CDR3 DNA sequence: TGTGCCAGCAGTTCGGGGACAGGGGAAGCTGAAGCTTTCTTT. It specifies CASSSGTGEAEAFF.

The V and J genes are TRBV19 and TRBJ1-2; D not certain. From germline, CDR1 is LNHDA and CDR2 SQIVND (reference sequence). The CDR3 length is 14 residues. The V end was cut by 4 bases, the J end by 4 bases, with 13 bases between. The CDR3 protein is CASSRGGRLYGYTF. CDR3 sequence (DNA): TGTGCCAGTAGTAGGGGAGGCAGGCTCTATGGCTACACCTTC. Full variable domain (rest looked up from reference TRBV19 and TRBJ1-2): DGGITQSPKYLFRKEGQNVTLSCEQNLNHDAMYWYRQDPGQGLRLIYYSQIVNDFQKGDIAEGYSVSREKKESFPLTVTSAQKNPTAFYLCASSRGGRLYGYTFGSGTRLTVV.

This sequence joins TRBV2 and TRBJ2-2; TRBD1 might be the D (6 bases). V dropped 3 bases and J dropped 5 bases, with 19 bases sitting between them. The CDR3 contains 17 residues. Germline V CDR1 and CDR2: SNHLY, FYNNEI. The CDR3 bases are TGTGCCAGCAGTGACCCTGTTAGGCAGGGGATGACCGGGGAGCTGTTTTTT. Translating gives CASSDPVRQGMTGELFF.